This TCR beta chain was obtained from a study of cytomegalovirus exposure and HLA in healthy donors. TCRdb's copy holds only in-frame clones and misses some; the assay was immunoSEQ multiplex PCR. The sample has about 130,000 clones, about nine tenths seen once. Per the germline V gene, CDR1 is SGDLS and CDR2 is YYNGEE. The V and J ends lost 4 bases and 2 bases respectively, with 9 bases between them. The CDR3 contains 13 residues. In this sample, this clone turned up a few times. As yet, its antigen is unknown. Study-wide findings and caveats: While the bulk of TCR sequences proved rare, some public TCRs turned up in many donors.

The chain uses TRBV9 and TRBJ1-2; D not resolved. Sequencing was carried out using PBMCs. The receptor's source is a woman between 18 and 30 years old in good health and CMV-seronegative. In DNA form, the CDR3 reads TGTGCCAGCAGCCTACTGTCCAACTATGGCTACACCTTC. It yields the protein CASSLLSNYGYTF.